The 10 T cell receptor beta chains below all came from one sample that was sequenced in a study of CD8+CD57+ T cells in acquired aplastic anemia. Genomic DNA was employed as the template in profiling TCR beta VDJ and CDR3. Each CDR3 protein gets one entry after TCRdb re-called the reads with MiXCR. The sample consists of a few hundred thousand distinct CDR3 sequences, about half of them appearing once. Individuals selected for sequencing had exhibited CD8+CD57+ cell expansion on flow cytometry. The specimen was sorted CD4+, CD8+, or CD8+CD57+ T cells (not recorded which) from PBMCs. Receptors were obtained from a human donor with aplastic anemia.

This clonotype was recorded at least ten times. This rearrangement joins TRBV29-1 to TRBJ2-7; 8 bases match TRBD1. Germline CDR1 SQVTM, CDR2 ANQGSEA. V lost 4 bases to trimming and J lost 3 bases; unmatched junction nucleotides: 17. The CDR3 contains 17 residues. CDR3 DNA sequence: TGCAGCGTTGCTAGGGACAGGACCCCCCCCCCCTACTACGAGCAGTACTTC. Protein sequence: CSVARDRTPPPYYEQYF.

V is TRBV12-3 or TRBV12-4 and J is TRBJ1-2, with 8 positions matching TRBD1. CDR3 length: 14 amino acids. Losses at the gene ends were 0 bases for V and 7 bases for J; bases not matched to a gene: 4. The CDR3 is CASSLARTGSGYTF. The CDR3, as DNA: TGTGCCAGCAGTTTAGCGCGGACAGGGAGTGGCTACACCTTC.

The genes are TRBV15 and TRBJ1-2, with TRBD1 matching 10 bases. The germline V gene has CDR1 LNHNV and CDR2 YYDKDF (reference sequence). The ends lost 4 bases at V and 6 bases at J; junction bases unmatched: 8. This CDR3 is built from 15 residues. The DNA of the CDR3 is TGTGCCACCAGCATCTTTCGGACAGGGGGACATGGCTACACCTTC. This encodes CATSIFRTGGHGYTF.

On this clonotype: This may stem from a read error, because a much larger clone lies one nucleotide away. V is TRBV9 and J is TRBJ1-1; 9 bases are a match to TRBD1. This CDR3 spans 16 amino acids. Germline CDR1 and CDR2: SGDLS and YYNGEE. The CDR3 region has the DNA TGTGCCAGCAGCGCTAAACCGGGACAGGGAAACACTGATGCTTTCTTT. Its protein product is CASSAKPGQGNTDAFF. Together with reference TRBV9 and TRBJ1-1, the CDR3 gives the full variable domain: DSGVTQTPKHLITATGQRVTLRCSPRSGDLSVYWYQQSLDQGLQFLIQYYNGEERAKGNILERFSAQQFPDLHSELNLSSLELGDSALYFCASSAKPGQGNTDAFFGQGTRLTVV.

This chain uses TRBV7-9 with TRBJ2-7; D might be TRBD1 (5 bases). Germline CDR1 reads SEHNR; CDR2 reads FQNEAQ (reference sequence). Trimming removed 0 bases at V and 5 bases at J, with 11 bases between. CDR3 length: 14 amino acids. CDR3 sequence (DNA): TGTGCCAGCAGCTTAGCGGCAGGGTCCCACGAGCAGTACTTC. Translation gives CASSLAAGSHEQYF.

V usage is TRBV2 and J usage is TRBJ2-7, with TRBD1 as a possible D gene (6 bases). Trimming left V 6 bases short and J 2 bases short, with 17 bases between. There are 15 residues in the CDR3. Germline CDR1 SNHLY, CDR2 FYNNEI. CDR3 protein: CASRGDTFVPYEQYF. CDR3 nucleotides: TGTGCCAGCAGGGGGGACACCTTCGTCCCCTACGAGCAGTACTTC.

The table lists this clonotype with many counts. The CDR3 here is CSGGDPMNTDTQYF. The CDR3 nucleotides read TGCAGCGGGGGGGATCCCATGAACACAGATACGCAGTATTTT. This chain connects TRBV29-1 to TRBJ2-3; a weak D match, TRBD2 (6 bases). CDR3 length equals 14 residues. Germline loops: CDR1 SQVTM, CDR2 ANQGSEA. Trimming left V 7 bases short and J 2 bases short, with 16 bases between.

The CDR3 protein is CASSLTIAGGTTDTQYF. The CDR3 DNA sequence: TGTGCCAGCAGCTTAACGATAGCGGGGGGGACCACAGATACGCAGTATTTT. The chain is built from TRBV7-2 and TRBJ2-3, with TRBD2 matching 11 bases. V gave up 2 bases and J gave up 2 bases; unmatched junction bases: 6. Germline-derived CDR1 and CDR2 are SGHTA and FQGNSA. CDR3 size: 17 residues.

Many counts were recorded for this clonotype. The genes are TRBV24-1 and TRBJ2-5; D uncertain. CDR3 length: 13 residues. Germline assignment: CDR1 KGHDR and CDR2 SFDVKD. Trimming removed 4 bases at V and 5 bases at J, with 10 bases between. The CDR3 region is CATSERVRETQYF. CDR3 DNA: TGTGCCACCAGTGAAAGAGTACGGGAGACCCAGTACTTC.

This chain links TRBV7-9 with TRBJ1-1; 7 nucleotides line up with TRBD1. CDR1 is SEHNR and CDR2 is FQNEAQ in the germline V gene (reference sequence). The CDR3 has 15 amino acids. Unmatched junction bases numbered 6, after V lost 5 bases and J lost 0 bases. CDR3 sequence (DNA): TGTGCCAGCAGCCCTCAGGGGACAGTGAACACTGAAGCTTTCTTT. It translates to CASSPQGTVNTEAFF. The entire variable domain, with the rest obtained from reference TRBV7-9 and TRBJ1-1, is as follows: DTGVSQNPRHKITKRGQNVTFRCDPISEHNRLYWYRQTLGQGPEFLTYFQNEAQLEKSRLLSDRFSAERPKGSFSTLEIQRTEQGDSAMYLCASSPQGTVNTEAFFGQGTRLTVV.